A single T cell receptor beta chain is shown here with its context. This sample is drawn from a study of shared clonotypes between healthy human individuals. About the study: Three CD4 naive, three CD4 memory, two CD8 naive and one CD8 memory plate were used per donor.

Assay: immunoSEQ multiplex PCR; the TCRdb copy retains only in-frame clones and omits some. Of over a million clones listed, 95% to 97% are singletons. Looked up from germline, CDR1 is SGHDT and CDR2 is YYEEEE. The CDR3 is made up of 15 amino acids. Trimming stripped 4 bases from V and 1 base from J, with 14 bases between. Sequencing used naive CD4+ T cells sorted from blood. The sample's subset: CD45RA+ positively selected. The sequence came from a man aged 25 to 40 in good health. The chain uses TRBV5-6 and TRBJ1-1; tentative D call: TRBD1 (6 bases). The CDR3 nucleotides are TGTGCCAGCAGCACCCCGGGGGCGGGGAACACTGAAGCTTTCTTT. Protein product: CASSTPGAGNTEAFF.